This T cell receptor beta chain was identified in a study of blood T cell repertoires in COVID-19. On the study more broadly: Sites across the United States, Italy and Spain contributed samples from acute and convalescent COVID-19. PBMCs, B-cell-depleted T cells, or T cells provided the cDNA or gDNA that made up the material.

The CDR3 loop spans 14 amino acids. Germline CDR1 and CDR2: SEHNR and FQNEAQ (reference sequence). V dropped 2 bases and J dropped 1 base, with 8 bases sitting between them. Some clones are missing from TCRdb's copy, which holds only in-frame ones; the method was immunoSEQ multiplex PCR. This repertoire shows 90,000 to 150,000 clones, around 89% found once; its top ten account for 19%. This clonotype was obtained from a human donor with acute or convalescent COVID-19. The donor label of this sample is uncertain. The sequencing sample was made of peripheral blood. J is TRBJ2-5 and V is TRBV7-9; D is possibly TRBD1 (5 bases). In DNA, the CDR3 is TGTGCCAGCAGCTTAAGAGACAGCCAAGAGACCCAGTACTTC. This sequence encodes CASSLRDSQETQYF.